The clone carrying this TCR beta chain has only a few counts. This sample is part of a study of CD8+ T cells in alopecia areata. RNA extraction was followed by reverse transcription into cDNA, which acted as the sequencing template. Method: immunoSEQ multiplex PCR; TCRdb's copy keeps in-frame clones and lacks some. The sample carries 150,000 to 200,000 clones, about 70% recorded once. This TCR was sampled from a human donor with alopecia areata. The sample in question was CD8+ T cells sorted from blood, obtained at week 0.

CDR3 in amino acids: CASITPGANVLTF. The DNA for the CDR3 is TGCGCCAGCATCACCCCTGGGGCCAACGTCCTGACTTTC. J is TRBJ2-6 and V is TRBV5-1, with unresolved D. Trimming left V 6 bases short and J 2 bases short, with 6 bases between. The CDR3 has 13 amino acids. From germline, CDR1 is SGHRS and CDR2 YFSETQ.